This T cell receptor beta chain is from a study of T cell repertoires in cytomegalovirus infection. On the study more broadly: From public TCR beta signatures came an indication of both CMV infection and matching HLA type. Points from the study as a whole: Frequencies of public TCR beta families were cumulated, and this identified carriers of CMV plus the relevant HLA. HLA-C-restricted, CMV-specific TCR beta clonotypes were dominant ex vivo.

Notes on this clonotype: The antigen is not known.

TCRdb used MiXCR to reprocess the reads, holding one entry per CDR3 protein. The profile covers about half a million distinct CDR3 sequences, with 30% to 35% appearing a single time and roughly a sixth taken by the ten largest. The V end was cut by 1 base, the J end by 5 bases, with 14 bases between. This CDR3 is 15 amino acids long. Per the germline V gene, CDR1 is LNHDA and CDR2 is SQIVND (reference sequence). The chain links TRBV19 to TRBJ1-1; D remains ambiguous. The sequence derives from a human donor in good health (CMV status not recorded). Some clones in this sample may be carry-over from other donors' samples. Material: cultured PBMCs, obtained from culture after CMV antigen stimulation. The CDR3 sequence: CASSIGGPGGTEAFF. CDR3 nucleotides: TGTGCCAGTAGTATAGGTGGGCCCGGCGGGACTGAAGCTTTCTTT.